This T cell receptor (beta chain) was sequenced for a study of blood T cell repertoires in COVID-19. Study information: Sample material is recorded as cDNA or gDNA derived from T cells, B-cell-depleted T cells, or PBMCs.

Profiled with immunoSEQ multiplex PCR; TCRdb holds only in-frame clones, not every one. The data hold roughly 100,000 clones, with approximately 80% observed a single time. The germline V gene encodes CDR1 SGHTA and CDR2 FQGNSA. The CDR3 contains 13 residues. V was shortened by 2 bases and J by 10 bases, with 11 bases between the two germline ends. The chain links TRBV7-2 to TRBJ1-4, with D unclear. The sequence derives from an older man with acute or convalescent COVID-19. Sequences were obtained from peripheral blood. The CDR3 nucleotides read TGTGCCAGCAGCTTACAGCCCGGAGGAAAACTGTTTTTT. This sequence encodes CASSLQPGGKLFF. The variable domain in full, completed from reference TRBV7-2 and TRBJ1-4, reads GAGVSQSPSNKVTEKGKDVELRCDPISGHTALYWYRQSLGQGLEFLIYFQGNSAPDKSGLPSDRFSAERTGGSVSTLTIQRTQQEDSAVYLCASSLQPGGKLFFGSGTQLSVL.